The clone carrying this TCR beta chain showed up just a few times. Other DNA sequences in the sample encode the same CDR3. The assay was immunoSEQ multiplex PCR, and TCRdb's table has in-frame clones only and misses some. The table lists some 120,000 clones, 85% to 90% of them singletons. The length of the CDR3 is 11 residues. Trimming at V came to 4 bases and at J to 7 bases, leaving 0 bases not matched to a gene. The sample is drawn from a study of control samples from healthy donors and cancer patients. The receptor was derived from a woman between 45 and 60 years old with colorectal cancer. Sequenced input: PBMCs. The rearrangement joins TRBV12-3 or TRBV12-4 to TRBJ1-1; 7 bases match TRBD1. CDR3: CASSYRGEAFF. The CDR3, as DNA: TGTGCCAGCAGTTACAGGGGTGAAGCTTTCTTT.